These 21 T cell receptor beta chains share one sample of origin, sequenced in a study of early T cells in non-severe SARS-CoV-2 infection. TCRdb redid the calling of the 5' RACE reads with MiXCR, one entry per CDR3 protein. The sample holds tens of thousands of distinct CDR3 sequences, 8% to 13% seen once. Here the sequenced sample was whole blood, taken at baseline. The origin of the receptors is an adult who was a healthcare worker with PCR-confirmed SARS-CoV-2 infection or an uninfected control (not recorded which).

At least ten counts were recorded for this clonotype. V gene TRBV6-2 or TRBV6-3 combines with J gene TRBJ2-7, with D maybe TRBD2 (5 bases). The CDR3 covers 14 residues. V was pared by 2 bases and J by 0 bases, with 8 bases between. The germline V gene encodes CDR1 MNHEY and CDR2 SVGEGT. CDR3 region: CASSYGESSYEQYF. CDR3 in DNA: TGTGCCAGCAGTTACGGGGAGTCCTCCTACGAGCAGTACTTC.

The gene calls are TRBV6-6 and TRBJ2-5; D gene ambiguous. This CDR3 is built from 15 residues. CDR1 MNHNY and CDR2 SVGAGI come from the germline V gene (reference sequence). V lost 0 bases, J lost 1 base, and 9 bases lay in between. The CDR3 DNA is TGTGCCAGCAGTTACTCGCGGACGCGCCAAGAGACCCAGTACTTC. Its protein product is CASSYSRTRQETQYF.

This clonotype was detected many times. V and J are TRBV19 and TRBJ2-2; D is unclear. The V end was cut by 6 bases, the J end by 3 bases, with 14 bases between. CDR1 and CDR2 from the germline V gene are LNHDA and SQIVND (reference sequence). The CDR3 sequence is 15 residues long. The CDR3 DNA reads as TGTGCCAGTAGCGTGCCGGGCGCGGACACCGGGGAGCTGTTTTTT. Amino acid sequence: CASSVPGADTGELFF.

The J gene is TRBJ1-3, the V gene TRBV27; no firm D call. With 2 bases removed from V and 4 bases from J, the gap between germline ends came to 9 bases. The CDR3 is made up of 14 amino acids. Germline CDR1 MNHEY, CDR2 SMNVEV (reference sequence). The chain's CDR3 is CASSLGHRGNTIYF. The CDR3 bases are TGTGCCAGCAGTTTAGGGCACCGCGGAAACACCATATATTTT.

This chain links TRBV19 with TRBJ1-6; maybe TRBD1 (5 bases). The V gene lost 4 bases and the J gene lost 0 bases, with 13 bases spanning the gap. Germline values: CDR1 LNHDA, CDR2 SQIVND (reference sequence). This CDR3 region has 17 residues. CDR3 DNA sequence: TGTGCCAGTAGTACGAGGACACCGAGCTCCTATAATTCACCCCTCCACTTT. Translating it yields CASSTRTPSSYNSPLHF.

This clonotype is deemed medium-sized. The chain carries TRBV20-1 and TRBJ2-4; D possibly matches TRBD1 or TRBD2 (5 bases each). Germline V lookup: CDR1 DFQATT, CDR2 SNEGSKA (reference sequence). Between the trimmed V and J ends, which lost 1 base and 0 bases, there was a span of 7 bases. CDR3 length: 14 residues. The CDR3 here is CSARGGEAKNIQYF. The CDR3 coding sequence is TGCAGTGCTAGAGGAGGGGAAGCCAAAAACATTCAGTACTTC.

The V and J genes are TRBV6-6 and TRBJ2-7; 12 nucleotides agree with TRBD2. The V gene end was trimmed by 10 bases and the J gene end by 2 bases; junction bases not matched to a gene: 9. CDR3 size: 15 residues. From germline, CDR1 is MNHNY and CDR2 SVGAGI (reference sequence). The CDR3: CATGTSGFQTYEQYF. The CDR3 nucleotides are TGTGCCACCGGGACTAGCGGGTTCCAAACCTACGAGCAGTACTTC.

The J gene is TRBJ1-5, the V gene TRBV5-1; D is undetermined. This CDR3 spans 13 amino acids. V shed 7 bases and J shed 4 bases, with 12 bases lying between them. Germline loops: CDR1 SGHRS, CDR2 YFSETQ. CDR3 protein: CASPRTANQPQHF. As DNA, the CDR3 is TGCGCCAGCCCCCGGACGGCTAATCAGCCCCAGCATTTT.

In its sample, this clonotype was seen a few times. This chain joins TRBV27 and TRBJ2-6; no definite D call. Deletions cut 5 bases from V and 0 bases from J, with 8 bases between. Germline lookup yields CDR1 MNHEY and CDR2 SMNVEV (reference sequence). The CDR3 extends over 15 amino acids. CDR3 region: CASSPGVSGANVLTF. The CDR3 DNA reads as TGTGCCAGCAGTCCCGGAGTCTCTGGGGCCAACGTCCTGACTTTC.

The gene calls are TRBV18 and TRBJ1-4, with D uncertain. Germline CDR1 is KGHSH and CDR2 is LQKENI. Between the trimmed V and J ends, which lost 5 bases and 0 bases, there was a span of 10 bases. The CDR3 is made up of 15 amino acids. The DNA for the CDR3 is TGTGCCAGCTCAACGGGCCGCACAACTAATGAAAAACTGTTTTTT. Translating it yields CASSTGRTTNEKLFF.

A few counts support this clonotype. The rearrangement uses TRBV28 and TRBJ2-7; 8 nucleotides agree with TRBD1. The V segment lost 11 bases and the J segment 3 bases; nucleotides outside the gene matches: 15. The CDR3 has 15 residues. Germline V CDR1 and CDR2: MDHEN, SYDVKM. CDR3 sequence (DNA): TGTGCCCCGAGGGGTCGGACAGGGCGTTTCTACGAGCAGTACTTC. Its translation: CAPRGRTGRFYEQYF.

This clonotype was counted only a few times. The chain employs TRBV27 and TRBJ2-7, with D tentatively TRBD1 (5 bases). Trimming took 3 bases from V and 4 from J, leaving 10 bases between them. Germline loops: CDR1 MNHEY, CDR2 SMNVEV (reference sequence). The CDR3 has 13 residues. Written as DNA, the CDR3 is TGTGCCAGCAGTTTGACAGTGAAATACGAGCAGTACTTC. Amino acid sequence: CASSLTVKYEQYF.

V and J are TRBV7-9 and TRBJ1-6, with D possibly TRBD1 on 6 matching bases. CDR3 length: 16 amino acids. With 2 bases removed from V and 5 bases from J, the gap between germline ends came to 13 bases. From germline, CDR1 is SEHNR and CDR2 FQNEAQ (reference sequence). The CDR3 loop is CASSLWGPENNSPLHF. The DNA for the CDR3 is TGTGCCAGCAGCTTATGGGGGCCGGAGAATAATTCACCCCTCCACTTT.

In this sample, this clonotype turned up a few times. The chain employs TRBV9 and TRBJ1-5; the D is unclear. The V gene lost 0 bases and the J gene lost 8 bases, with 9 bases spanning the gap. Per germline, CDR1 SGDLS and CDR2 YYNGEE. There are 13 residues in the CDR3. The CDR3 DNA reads TGTGCCAGCAGCGTAGGAAACACGGAGCCCCAGCATTTT. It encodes CASSVGNTEPQHF.

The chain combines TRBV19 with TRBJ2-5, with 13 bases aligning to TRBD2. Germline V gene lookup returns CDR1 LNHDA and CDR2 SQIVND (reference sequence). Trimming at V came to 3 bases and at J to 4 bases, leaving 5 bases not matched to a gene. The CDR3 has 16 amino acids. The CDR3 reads CASSISTSGRIETQYF. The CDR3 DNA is TGTGCCAGTAGTATCTCGACTAGCGGGAGGATAGAGACCCAGTACTTC.

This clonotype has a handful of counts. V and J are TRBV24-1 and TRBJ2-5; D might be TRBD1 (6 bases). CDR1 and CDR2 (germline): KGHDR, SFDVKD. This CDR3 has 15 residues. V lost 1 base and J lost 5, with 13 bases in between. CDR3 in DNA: TGTGCCACCAGTGATTTCGGGCAGGGGATGGAGACCCAGTACTTC. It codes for CATSDFGQGMETQYF.

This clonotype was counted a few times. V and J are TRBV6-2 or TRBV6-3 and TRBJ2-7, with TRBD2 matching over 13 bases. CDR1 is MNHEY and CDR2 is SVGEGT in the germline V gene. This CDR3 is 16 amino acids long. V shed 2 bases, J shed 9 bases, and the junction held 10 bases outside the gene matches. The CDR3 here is CASSYVTYGLAGVQYF. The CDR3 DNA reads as TGTGCCAGCAGTTACGTTACATACGGACTAGCGGGAGTGCAGTACTTC.

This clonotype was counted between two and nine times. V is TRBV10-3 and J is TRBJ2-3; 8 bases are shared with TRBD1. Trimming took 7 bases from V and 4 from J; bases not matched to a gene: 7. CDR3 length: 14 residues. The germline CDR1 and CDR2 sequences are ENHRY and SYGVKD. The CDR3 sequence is CAINDAGGADTQYF. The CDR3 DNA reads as TGTGCCATCAATGACGCAGGGGGCGCAGATACGCAGTATTTT.

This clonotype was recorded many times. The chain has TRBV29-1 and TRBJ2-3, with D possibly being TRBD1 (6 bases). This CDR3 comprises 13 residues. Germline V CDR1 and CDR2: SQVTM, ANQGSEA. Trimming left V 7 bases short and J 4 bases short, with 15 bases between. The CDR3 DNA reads TGCAGCGCGCAACTCCAGGGGCCAGATACGCAGTATTTT. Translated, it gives CSAQLQGPDTQYF.

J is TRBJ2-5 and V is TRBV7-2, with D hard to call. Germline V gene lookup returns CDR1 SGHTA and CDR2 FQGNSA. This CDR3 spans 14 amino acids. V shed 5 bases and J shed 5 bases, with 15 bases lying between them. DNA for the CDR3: TGTGCCAGCAGCGCAGACGCCGTAGGCGAGACCCAGTACTTC. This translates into CASSADAVGETQYF.

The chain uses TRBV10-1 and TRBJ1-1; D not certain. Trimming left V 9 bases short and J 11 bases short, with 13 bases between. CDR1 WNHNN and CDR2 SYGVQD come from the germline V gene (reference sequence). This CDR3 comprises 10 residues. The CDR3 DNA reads TGCGCCAGGGGCCAGCCTGGGGCTTTCTTT. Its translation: CARGQPGAFF.